This TCR beta chain was observed in a study of CD8 T cells in ankylosing spondylitis. Findings of the study overall: Characteristic of ankylosing spondylitis blood, it appeared, was a TCR beta motif comprising roughly eight highly homologous variants. Relatively rare in peripheral blood, disease-linked clones were also CD8+. A subset of motif variants has previously been described in the synovial fluid and blood of reactive arthritis.

Concerning this clonotype: Its cognate antigen is unknown.

Using quantitative 5'-RACE with molecular barcodes, the authors made TCR beta libraries. Each CDR3 protein gets one entry after TCRdb re-called the 5' RACE reads with MiXCR. The sample yields 300,000 to 400,000 distinct CDR3 sequences, 20% to 25% seen once. The specimen was blood, either unsorted or a sorted T cell fraction (not recorded which). This receptor was obtained from a male donor with ankylosing spondylitis.

This chain's CDR3 is CASSPTRRSSGETQYF. The DNA of the CDR3 is TGTGCCAGCAGCCCGACAAGAAGGTCATCTGGGGAGACCCAGTACTTC. J is TRBJ2-5 and V is TRBV11-3; D unclear. V dropped 5 bases and J dropped 5 bases, with 21 bases sitting between them. The CDR3 is 16 amino acids. In germline, CDR1 is SGHNT, CDR2 YENEEA.